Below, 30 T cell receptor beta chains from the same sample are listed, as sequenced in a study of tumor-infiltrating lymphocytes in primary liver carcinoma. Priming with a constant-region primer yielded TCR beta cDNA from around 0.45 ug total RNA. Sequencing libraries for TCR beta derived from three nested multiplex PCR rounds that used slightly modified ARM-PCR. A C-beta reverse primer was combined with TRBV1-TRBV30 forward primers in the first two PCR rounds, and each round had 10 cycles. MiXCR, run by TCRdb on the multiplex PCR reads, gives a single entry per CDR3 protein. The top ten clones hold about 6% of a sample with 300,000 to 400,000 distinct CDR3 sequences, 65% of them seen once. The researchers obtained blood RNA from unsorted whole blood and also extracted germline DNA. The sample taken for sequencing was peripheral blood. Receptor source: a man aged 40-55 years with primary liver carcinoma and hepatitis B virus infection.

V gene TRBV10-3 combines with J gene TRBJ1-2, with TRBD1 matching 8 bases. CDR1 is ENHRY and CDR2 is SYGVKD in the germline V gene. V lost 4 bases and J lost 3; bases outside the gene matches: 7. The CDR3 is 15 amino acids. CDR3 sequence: CAISGPSTGDYGYTF. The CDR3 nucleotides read TGTGCCATCAGTGGCCCTTCGACAGGGGACTATGGCTACACCTTC.

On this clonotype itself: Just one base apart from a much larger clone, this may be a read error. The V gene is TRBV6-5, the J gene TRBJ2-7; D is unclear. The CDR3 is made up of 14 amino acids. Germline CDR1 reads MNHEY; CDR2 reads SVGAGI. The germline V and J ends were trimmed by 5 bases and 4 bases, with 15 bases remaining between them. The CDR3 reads CASSTDKERYEQYF. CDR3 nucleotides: TGTGCCAGCAGTACGGATAAGGAGAGGTACGAGCAGTACTTC.

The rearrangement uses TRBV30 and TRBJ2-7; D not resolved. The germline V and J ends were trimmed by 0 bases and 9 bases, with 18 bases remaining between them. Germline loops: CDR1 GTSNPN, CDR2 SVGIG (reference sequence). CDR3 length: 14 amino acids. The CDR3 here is CAWSVSPLSCGQYF. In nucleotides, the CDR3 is TGTGCCTGGAGTGTATCTCCTCTTAGCTGCGGGCAGTACTTC.

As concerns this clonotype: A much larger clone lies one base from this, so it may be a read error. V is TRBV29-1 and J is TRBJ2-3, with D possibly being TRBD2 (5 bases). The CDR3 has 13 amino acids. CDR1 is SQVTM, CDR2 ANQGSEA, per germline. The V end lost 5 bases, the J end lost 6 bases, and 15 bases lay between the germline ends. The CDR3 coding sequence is TGCAGCGTTTTCATATCACTAGGGGATACGCAGTATTTT. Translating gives CSVFISLGDTQYF.

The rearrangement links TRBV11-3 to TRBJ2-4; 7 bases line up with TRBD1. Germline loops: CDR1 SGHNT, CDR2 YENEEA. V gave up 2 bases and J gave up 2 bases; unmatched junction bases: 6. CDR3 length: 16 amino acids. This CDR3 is CASSLPLTGTKNIQYF. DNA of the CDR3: TGTGCCAGCAGCTTACCCCTGACAGGGACCAAAAACATTCAGTACTTC.

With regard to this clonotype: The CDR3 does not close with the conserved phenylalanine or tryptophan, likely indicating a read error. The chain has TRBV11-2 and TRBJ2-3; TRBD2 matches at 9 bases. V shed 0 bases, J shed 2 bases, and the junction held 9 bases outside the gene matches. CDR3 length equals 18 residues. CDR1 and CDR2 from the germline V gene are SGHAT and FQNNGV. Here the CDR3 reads CASSLESPLAGTTDTQYY. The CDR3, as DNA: TGTGCCAGCAGCTTAGAATCCCCCCTAGCGGGAACCACAGATACGCAGTATTAT.

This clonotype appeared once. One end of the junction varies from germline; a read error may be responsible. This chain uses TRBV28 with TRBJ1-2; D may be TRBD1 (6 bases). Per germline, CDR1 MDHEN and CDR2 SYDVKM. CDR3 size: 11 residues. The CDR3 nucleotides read TGTTCCAGCGGGACACCCTATGGCTACACCTTC. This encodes CSSGTPYGYTF.

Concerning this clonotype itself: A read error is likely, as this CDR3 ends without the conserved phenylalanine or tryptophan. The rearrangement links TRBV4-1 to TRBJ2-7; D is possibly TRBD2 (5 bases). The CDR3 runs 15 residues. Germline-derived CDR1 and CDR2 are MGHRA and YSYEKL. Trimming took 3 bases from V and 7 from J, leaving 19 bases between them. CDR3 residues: CASSHDGGSPREQYS. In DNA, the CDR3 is TGCGCCAGCAGCCATGACGGCGGGTCCCCTCGGGAGCAGTACTCC.

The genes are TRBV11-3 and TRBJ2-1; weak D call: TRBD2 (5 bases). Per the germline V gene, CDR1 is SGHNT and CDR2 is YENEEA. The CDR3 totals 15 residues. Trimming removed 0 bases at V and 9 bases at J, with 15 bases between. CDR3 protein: CASSLEVGADCEQFF. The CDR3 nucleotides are TGTGCCAGCAGCTTAGAGGTGGGAGCGGACTGTGAGCAGTTCTTC.

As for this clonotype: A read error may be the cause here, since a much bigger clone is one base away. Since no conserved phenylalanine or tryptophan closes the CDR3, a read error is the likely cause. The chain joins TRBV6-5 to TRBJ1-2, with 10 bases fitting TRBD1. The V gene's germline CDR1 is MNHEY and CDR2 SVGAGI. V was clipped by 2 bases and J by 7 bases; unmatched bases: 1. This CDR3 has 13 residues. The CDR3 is CASSYGTGVGYTS. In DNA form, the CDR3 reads TGTGCCAGCAGTTACGGGACAGGGGTTGGCTACACCTCC.

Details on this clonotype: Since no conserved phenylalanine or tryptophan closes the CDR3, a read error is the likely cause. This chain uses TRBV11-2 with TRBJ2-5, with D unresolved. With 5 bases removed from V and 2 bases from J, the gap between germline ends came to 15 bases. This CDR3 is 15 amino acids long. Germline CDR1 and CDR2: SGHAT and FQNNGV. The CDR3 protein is CASSQEAATQETQYS. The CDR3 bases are TGTGCCAGCAGCCAAGAGGCCGCTACTCAAGAGACCCAGTACTCC.

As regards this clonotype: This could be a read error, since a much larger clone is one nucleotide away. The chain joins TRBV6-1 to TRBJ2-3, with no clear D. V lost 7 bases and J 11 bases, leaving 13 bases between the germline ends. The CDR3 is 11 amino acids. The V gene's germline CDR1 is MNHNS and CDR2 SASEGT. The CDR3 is CASMLGNKQYF. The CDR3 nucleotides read TGTGCCAGCATGTTGGGAAATAAGCAGTATTTT.

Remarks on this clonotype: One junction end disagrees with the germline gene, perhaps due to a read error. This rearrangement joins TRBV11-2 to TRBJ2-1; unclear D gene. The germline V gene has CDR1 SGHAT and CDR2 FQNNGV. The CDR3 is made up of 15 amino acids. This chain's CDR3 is CASSLDGLTYNERFF. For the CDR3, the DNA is TGTGCCAGCAGCTTAGATGGCCTTACATACAATGAGCGGTTCTTC.

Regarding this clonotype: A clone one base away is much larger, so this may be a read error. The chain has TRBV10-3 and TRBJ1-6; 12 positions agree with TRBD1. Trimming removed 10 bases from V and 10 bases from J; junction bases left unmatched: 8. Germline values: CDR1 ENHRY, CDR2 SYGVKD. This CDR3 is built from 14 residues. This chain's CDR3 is CATGGDRGRSPLHF. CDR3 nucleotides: TGTGCCACGGGCGGGGACAGGGGGCGATCACCCCTCCACTTT.

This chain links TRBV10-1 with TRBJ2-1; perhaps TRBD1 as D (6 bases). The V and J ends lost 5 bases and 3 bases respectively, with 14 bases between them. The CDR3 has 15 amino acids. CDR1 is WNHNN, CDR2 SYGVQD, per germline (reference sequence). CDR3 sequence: CASSRNKGDYNEQFF. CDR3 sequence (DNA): TGCGCCAGCAGTCGGAACAAGGGGGACTACAATGAGCAGTTCTTC.

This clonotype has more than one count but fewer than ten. The CDR3 coding sequence is TGTGCCACCGAAGGACAAAACAGGGGTAGCAATCAGCCCCAGCATTTT. Residues: CATEGQNRGSNQPQHF. The V gene is TRBV10-3, the J gene TRBJ1-5; 7 positions agree with TRBD1. CDR1 and CDR2 (germline): ENHRY, SYGVKD. This CDR3 comprises 16 residues. J gave up 0 bases and V 10 bases, and 12 bases lay outside the gene matches.

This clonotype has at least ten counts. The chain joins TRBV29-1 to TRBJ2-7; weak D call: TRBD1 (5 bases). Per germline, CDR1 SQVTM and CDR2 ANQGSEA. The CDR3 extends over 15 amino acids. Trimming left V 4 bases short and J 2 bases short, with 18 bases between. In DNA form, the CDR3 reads TGCAGCGTTGTTGAGAACAGGCAAAACCCCTACGAGCAGTACTTC. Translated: CSVVENRQNPYEQYF.

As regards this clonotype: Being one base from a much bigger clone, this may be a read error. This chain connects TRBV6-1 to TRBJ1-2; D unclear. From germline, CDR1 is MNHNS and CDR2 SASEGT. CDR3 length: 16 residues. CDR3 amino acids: CARSEASRNTNYGYTF. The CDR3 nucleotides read TGTGCCAGGAGTGAAGCTTCCCGGAACACTAACTATGGCTACACCTTC.

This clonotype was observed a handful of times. The CDR3 DNA reads TGTGCCAGCAGCTTATCCAGGGCCTCCGAGCAGTACTTC. Its protein product is CASSLSRASEQYF. This chain links TRBV7-9 with TRBJ2-7, with D tentatively TRBD1 (5 bases). CDR1 and CDR2 from the germline V gene are SEHNR and FQNEAQ (reference sequence). CDR3 length: 13 amino acids. Trimming stripped 2 bases from V and 6 bases from J, with 11 bases between. Looking up the rest from reference TRBV7-9 and TRBJ2-7 gives the full variable domain: DTGVSQNPRHKITKRGQNVTFRCDPISEHNRLYWYRQTLGQGPEFLTYFQNEAQLEKSRLLSDRFSAERPKGSFSTLEIQRTEQGDSAMYLCASSLSRASEQYFGPGTRLTVT.

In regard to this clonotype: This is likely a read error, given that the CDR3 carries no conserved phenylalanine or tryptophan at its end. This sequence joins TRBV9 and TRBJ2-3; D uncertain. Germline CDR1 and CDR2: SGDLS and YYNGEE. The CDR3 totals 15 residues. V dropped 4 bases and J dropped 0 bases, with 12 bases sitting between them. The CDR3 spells CASSMASHSTDTQYL. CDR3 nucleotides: TGTGCCAGCAGCATGGCATCCCATAGCACAGATACGCAGTATTTG.

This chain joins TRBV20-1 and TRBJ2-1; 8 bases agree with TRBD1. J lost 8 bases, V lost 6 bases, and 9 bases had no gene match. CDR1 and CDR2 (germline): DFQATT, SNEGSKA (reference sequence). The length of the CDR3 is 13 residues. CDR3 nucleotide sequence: TGCAGTGCATGGACAGGGTTGGAGGATGAGCAGTTCTTC. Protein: CSAWTGLEDEQFF.

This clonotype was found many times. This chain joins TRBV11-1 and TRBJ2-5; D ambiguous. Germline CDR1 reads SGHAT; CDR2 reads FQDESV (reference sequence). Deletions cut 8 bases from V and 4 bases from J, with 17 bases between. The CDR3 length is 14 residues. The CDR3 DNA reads TGTGCCAGCGGATCGTGGCCGAACCCAGAGACCCAGTACTTC. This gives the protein CASGSWPNPETQYF.

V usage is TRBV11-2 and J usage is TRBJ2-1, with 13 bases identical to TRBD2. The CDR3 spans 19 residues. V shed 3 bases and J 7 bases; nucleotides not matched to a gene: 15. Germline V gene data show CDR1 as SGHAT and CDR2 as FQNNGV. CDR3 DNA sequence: TGTGCCAGCAGCTTGGTCACGGTACTAGCGGGAGGGCCCTTGAATGAGCAGTTCTTC. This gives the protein CASSLVTVLAGGPLNEQFF.

CDR3 sequence (DNA): TGTGTTAGCACCACATACCAGGGTTCGAATGAAAAACTGTTTTTT. Translated, it gives CVSTTYQGSNEKLFF. The chain combines TRBV6-5 with TRBJ1-4; D may be TRBD1 (5 bases). The V gene's germline CDR1 is MNHEY and CDR2 SVGAGI. The CDR3 extends over 15 amino acids.

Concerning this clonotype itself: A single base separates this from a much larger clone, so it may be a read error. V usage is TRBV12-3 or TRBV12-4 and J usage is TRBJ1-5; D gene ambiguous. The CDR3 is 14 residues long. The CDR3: CASRPSQQNQSQHF. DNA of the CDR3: TGTGCCAGCAGGCCCTCCCAGCAAAATCAGTCCCAGCATTTT.

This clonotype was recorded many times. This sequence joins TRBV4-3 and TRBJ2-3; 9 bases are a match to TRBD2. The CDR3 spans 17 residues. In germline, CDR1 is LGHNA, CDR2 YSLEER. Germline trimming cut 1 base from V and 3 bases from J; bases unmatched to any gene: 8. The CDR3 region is CASSQGGSGSRTDTQYF. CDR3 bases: TGCGCCAGCAGCCAAGGTGGTAGCGGGAGTCGGACAGATACGCAGTATTTT.

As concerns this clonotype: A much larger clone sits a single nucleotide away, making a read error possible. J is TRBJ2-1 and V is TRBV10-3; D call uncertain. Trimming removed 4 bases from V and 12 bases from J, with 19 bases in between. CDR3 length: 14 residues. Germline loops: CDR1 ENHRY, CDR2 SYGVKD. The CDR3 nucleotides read TGTGCCATCAGTGTTGAGACCCTGGGATGTGGGCAGTTCTTC. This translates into CAISVETLGCGQFF.

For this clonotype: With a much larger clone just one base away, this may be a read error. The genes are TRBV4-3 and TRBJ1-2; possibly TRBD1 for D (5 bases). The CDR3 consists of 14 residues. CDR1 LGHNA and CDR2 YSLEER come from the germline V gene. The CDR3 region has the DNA TGCGCCAGCAGCCAAGTTATGGGACCCTATGGCTTCACCTTC. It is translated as CASSQVMGPYGFTF.

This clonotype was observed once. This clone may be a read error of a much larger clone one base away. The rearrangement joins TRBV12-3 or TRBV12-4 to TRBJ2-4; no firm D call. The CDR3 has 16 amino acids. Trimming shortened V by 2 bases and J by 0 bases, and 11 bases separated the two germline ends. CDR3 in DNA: TGTGCCAGCAGTTTAAGACCAGTGGTAGCCAAAAACATTCAGTACTTC. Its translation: CASSLRPVVAKNIQYF.

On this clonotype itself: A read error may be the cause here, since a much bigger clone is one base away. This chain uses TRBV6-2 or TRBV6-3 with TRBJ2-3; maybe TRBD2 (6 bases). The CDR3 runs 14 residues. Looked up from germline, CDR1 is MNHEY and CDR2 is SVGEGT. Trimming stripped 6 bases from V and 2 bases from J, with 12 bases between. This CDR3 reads CASSWGLTTDTQYF. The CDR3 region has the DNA TGTGCCAGCAGCTGGGGACTTACCACAGATACGCAGTATTTT.